The rows below give T cell receptor beta chains drawn from one sample of a study of CD8 T cells in ankylosing spondylitis. TCRdb itself ran the 5' RACE reads through MiXCR, one entry per CDR3 protein. The top ten hold under 15% of the sample, which has about 140,000 distinct CDR3 sequences, 6% to 8% seen once. Material for sequencing was blood, either unsorted or a sorted T cell fraction (not recorded which). These receptors originate from a female donor with ankylosing spondylitis or in good health (not recorded which). Both conserved end residues are part of each CDR3. The D gene is left open where the match is weak. Clone size is stated in some rows and not others, as once, few, many or a class when expanded.

TRBD1	TRBV2	TRBJ1-1	many	TGTGCCAGCAGTGATCTAACAGGGGGATTCACTGAAGCTTTCTTT	CASSDLTGGFTEAFF
TRBD1	TRBV7-2	TRBJ1-2	many	TGTGCCAGCAGCCTTGTTAGGACAGGGGCAGGAGGCTACACCTTC	CASSLVRTGAGGYTF
TRBD2	TRBV6-2/TRBV6-3	TRBJ2-2	many	TGTGCCAGCAATCCCAGCGGGGGGGCAACCGGGGAGCTGTTTTTT	CASNPSGGATGELFF
.	TRBV7-2	TRBJ1-2	.	TGTGCCAGCGGCGGACATGGGACTAACTATGGCTACACCTTC	CASGGHGTNYGYTF
TRBD2	TRBV4-1	TRBJ2-3	many	TGCGCCAGCAGCCAAAATGGAGGGGCTAGCGGGGACGTTACGCAGTATTTT	CASSQNGGASGDVTQYF
.	TRBV7-2	TRBJ1-5	.	TGTGCCAGCAGCTTATGGACTGGACCGCAGCATTTT	CASSLWTGPQHF
.	TRBV7-9	TRBJ2-3	.	TGTGCCAGCAGTTACAAGGGGACGACAGGCCTGTATTTT	CASSYKGTTGLYF
.	TRBV5-4	TRBJ2-7	.	TGTGCCAGCAGCCCAGACAGGTTTGCCTACGAGCAGTACTTC	CASSPDRFAYEQYF
TRBD1	TRBV28	TRBJ2-2	many	TGTGCCAGCAGGGACAGGGGAGAGACCGGGGAGCTGTTTTTT	CASRDRGETGELFF
.	TRBV27	TRBJ1-6	many	TGTGCCAGCAGTTCCCAACAGGGTTGGGGTAATTCACCCCTCCACTTT	CASSSQQGWGNSPLHF
TRBD2	TRBV10-3	TRBJ2-5	many	TGTGCCATCAGTGAGCTGACTAGCGGGGGAGCTCAAGAGACCCAGTACTTC	CAISELTSGGAQETQYF
.	TRBV7-3	TRBJ2-1	.	TGTGCCAGCAGCCCGGAACCCGGGGTCTCGCAGTTCTTC	CASSPEPGVSQFF
.	TRBV7-2	TRBJ2-5	few	TGTGCCAGCAGCTTAGAGGGGGTTGACCAAGAGACCCAGTACTTC	CASSLEGVDQETQYF